The present T cell receptor beta chain was sequenced within a study of T-cell memory formation after mild COVID-19. Study outcomes and limitations: Whereas later expanders leaned CD4+, clones contracting day 15 to 85 showed a balanced CD4/CD8 makeup.

J gave up 3 bases and V 0 bases, and 5 bases lay outside the gene matches. Germline CDR1 and CDR2: DFQATT and SNEGSKA (reference sequence). CDR3 length: 15 amino acids. TCRdb itself ran the 5' RACE reads through MiXCR, one entry per CDR3 protein. The data show hundreds of thousands of distinct CDR3 sequences, 15% to 25% seen once. This clonotype was seen more than once but under ten times. Antigen specificity is unknown. This chain uses TRBV20-1 with TRBJ2-7, with 10 nucleotides matching TRBD2. The sample taken for sequencing was PBMCs or a T cell subset sorted from them (not recorded which). The TCR comes from an adult woman who had mild COVID-19 (a few samples of this study predate the infection). Cell type and time point are not known. The CDR3 protein is CSARDRTSGIYEQYF. The CDR3 nucleotides are TGCAGTGCTAGAGACCGGACTAGCGGTATCTACGAGCAGTACTTC.